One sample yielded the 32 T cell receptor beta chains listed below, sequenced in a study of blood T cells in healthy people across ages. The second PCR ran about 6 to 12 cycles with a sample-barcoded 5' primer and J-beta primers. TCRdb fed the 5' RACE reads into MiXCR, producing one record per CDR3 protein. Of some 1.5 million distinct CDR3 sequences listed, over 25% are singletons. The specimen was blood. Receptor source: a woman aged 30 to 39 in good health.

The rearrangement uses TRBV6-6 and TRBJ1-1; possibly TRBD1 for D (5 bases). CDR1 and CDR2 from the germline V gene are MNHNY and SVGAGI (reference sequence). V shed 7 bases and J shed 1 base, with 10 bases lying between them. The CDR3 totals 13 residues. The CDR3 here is CASTGRANTEAFF. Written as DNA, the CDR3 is TGTGCCAGCACTGGCAGGGCGAACACTGAAGCTTTCTTT.

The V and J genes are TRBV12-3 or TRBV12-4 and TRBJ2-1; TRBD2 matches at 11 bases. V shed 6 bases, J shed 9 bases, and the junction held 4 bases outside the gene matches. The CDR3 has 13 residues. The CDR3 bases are TGTGCCAGCAGCCGGGGACTAGCGGTTGAGCAGTTCTTC. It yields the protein CASSRGLAVEQFF.

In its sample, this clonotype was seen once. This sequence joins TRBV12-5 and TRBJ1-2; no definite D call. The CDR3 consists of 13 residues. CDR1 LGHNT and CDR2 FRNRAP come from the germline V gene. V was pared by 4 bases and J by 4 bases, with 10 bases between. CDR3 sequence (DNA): TGTGCTAGTGGTTCGGAGAGTTTCTATGGCTACACCTTC. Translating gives CASGSESFYGYTF. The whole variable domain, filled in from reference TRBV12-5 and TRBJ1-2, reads DARVTQTPRHKVTEMGQEVTMRCQPILGHNTVFWYRQTMMQGLELLAYFRNRAPLDDSGMPKDRFSAEMPDATLATLKIQPSEPRDSAVYFCASGSESFYGYTFGSGTRLTVV.

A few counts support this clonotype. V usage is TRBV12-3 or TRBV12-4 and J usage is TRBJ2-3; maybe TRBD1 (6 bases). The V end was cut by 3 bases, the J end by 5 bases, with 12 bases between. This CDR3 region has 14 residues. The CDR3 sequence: CASSLREGGDTQYF. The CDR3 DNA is TGTGCCAGCAGTTTGAGGGAAGGGGGAGATACGCAGTATTTT.

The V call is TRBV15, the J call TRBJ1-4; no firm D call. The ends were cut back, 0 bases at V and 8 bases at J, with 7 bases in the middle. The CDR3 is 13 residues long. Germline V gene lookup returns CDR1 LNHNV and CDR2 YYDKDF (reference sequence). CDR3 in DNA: TGTGCCACCAGCAGAGATAACGGGGAAAAACTGTTTTTT. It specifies CATSRDNGEKLFF.

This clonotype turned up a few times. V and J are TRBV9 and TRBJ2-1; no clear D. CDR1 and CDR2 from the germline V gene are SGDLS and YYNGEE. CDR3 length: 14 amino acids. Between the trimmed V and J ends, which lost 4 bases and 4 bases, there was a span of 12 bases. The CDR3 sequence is CASSPRPAYNEQFF. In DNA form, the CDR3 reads TGTGCCAGCAGCCCCCGTCCCGCTTACAATGAGCAGTTCTTC.

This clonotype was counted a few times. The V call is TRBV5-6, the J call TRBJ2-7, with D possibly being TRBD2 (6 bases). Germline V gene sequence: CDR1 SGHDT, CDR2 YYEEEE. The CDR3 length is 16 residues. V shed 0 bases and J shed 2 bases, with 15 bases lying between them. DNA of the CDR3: TGTGCCAGCAGCTTGGCGGGGGTTGGCAGGACCTACGAGCAGTACTTC. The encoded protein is CASSLAGVGRTYEQYF. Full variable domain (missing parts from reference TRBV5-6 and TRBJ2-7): DAGVTQSPTHLIKTRGQQVTLRCSPKSGHDTVSWYQQALGQGPQFIFQYYEEEERQRGNFPDRFSGHQFPNYSSELNVNALLLGDSALYLCASSLAGVGRTYEQYFGPGTRLTVT.

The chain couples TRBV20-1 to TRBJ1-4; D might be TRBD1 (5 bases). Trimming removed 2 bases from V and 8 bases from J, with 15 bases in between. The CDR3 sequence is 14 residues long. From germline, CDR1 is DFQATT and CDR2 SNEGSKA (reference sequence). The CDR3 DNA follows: TGCAGTGCTAGACTCGTTCGGGGGGAGGAAAAACTGTTTTTT. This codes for CSARLVRGEEKLFF.

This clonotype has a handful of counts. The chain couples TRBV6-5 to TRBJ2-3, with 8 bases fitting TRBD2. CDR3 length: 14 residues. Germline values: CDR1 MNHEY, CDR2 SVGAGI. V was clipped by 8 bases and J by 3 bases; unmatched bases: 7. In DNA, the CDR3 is TGTGCCAGCTCATACGTAGCGGGGACAGATACGCAGTATTTT. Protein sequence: CASSYVAGTDTQYF.

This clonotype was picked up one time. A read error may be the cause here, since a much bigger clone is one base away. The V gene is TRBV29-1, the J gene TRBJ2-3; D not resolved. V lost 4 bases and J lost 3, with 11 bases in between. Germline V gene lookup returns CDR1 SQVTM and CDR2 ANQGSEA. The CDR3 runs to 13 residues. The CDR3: CSVARQTTDTQYF. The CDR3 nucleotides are TGCAGCGTTGCCAGGCAGACTACAGATACGCAGTATTTT.

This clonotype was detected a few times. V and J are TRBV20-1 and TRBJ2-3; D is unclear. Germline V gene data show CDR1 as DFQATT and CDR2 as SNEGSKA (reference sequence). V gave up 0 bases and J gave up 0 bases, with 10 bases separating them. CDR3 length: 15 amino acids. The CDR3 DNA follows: TGCAGTGCTAGAGATTATCAGAGAAGCACAGATACGCAGTATTTT. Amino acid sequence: CSARDYQRSTDTQYF.

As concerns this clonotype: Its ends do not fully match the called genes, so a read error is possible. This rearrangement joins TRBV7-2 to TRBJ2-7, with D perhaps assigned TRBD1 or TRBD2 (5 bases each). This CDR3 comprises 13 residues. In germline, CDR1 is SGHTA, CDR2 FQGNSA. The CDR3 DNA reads TGTGCCAGCAGCCAAAACCGGGGCTACAAGCAGTACTTC. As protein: CASSQNRGYKQYF.

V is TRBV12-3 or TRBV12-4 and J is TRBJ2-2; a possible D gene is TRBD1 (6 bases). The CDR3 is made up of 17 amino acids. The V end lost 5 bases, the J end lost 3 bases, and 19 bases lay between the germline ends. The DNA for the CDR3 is TGTGCCAGCAGTCGAAAACAGGGCTTGAGGGACACCGGGGAGCTGTTTTTT. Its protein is CASSRKQGLRDTGELFF.

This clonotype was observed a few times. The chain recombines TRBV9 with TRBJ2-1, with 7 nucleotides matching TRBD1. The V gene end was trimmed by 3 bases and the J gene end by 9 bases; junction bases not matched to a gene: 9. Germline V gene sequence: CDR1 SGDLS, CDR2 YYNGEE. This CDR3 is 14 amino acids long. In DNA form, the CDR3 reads TGTGCCAGCAGCGCGACTATTACAGGGGTTGAGCAGTTCTTC. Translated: CASSATITGVEQFF.

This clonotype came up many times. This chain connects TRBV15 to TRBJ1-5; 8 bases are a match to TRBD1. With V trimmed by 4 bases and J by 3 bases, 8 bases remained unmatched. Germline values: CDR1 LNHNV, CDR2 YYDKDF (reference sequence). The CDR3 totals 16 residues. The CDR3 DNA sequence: TGTGCCACCAGCAACCGGGACAGGTTAACCAATCAGCCCCAGCATTTT. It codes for CATSNRDRLTNQPQHF.

This CDR3 reads CSAPQGQGGKNGYTF. The CDR3, as DNA: TGCAGTGCCCCGCAAGGACAGGGGGGCAAAAATGGCTACACCTTC. The chain recombines TRBV20-1 with TRBJ1-2; 10 nucleotides match TRBD1. The V gene end was trimmed by 6 bases and the J gene end by 6 bases; junction bases not matched to a gene: 13. Germline CDR1 reads DFQATT; CDR2 reads SNEGSKA (reference sequence). CDR3 length: 15 amino acids.

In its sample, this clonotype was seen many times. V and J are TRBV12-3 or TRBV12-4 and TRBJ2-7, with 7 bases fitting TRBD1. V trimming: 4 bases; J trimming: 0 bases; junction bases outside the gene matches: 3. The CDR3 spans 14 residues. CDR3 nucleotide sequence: TGTGCCAGCAGTTCCGGGACAGTCTCCTACGAGCAGTACTTC. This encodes CASSSGTVSYEQYF.

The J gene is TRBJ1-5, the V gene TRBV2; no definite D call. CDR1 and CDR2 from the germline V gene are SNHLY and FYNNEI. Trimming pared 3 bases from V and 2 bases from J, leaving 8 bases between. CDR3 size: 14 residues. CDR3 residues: CASSDLSGNQPQHF. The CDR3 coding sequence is TGTGCCAGCAGTGACTTAAGCGGCAATCAGCCCCAGCATTTT.

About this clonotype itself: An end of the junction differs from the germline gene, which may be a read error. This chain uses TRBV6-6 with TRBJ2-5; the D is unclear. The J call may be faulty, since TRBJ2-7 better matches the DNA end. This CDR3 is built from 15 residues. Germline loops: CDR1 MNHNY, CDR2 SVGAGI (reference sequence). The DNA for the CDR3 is TGTGTCAGCAGTTACTCGACAAGGGTGACCTACGAGCAGTACTTC. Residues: CVSSYSTRVTYEQYF.

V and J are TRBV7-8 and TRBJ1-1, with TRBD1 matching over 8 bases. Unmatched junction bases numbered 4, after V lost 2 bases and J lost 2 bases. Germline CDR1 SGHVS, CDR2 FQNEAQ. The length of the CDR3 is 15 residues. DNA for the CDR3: TGTGCCAGCAGCTTACGGGGACAGGTAAACACTGAAGCTTTCTTT. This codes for CASSLRGQVNTEAFF.

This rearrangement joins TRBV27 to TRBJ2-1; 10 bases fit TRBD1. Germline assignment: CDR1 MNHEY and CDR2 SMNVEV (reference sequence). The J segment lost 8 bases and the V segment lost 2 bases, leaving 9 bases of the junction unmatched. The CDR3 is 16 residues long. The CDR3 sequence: CASSLTSTGGLYEQFF. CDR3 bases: TGTGCCAGCAGTTTAACCTCGACAGGGGGCCTTTATGAGCAGTTCTTC.

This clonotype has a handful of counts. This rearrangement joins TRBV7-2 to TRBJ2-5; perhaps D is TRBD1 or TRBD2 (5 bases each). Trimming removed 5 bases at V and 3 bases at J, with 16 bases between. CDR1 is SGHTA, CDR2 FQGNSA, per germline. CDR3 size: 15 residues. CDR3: CASSRPGTREETQYF. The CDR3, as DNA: TGTGCCAGCAGCCGCCCCGGGACGAGGGAAGAGACCCAGTACTTC.

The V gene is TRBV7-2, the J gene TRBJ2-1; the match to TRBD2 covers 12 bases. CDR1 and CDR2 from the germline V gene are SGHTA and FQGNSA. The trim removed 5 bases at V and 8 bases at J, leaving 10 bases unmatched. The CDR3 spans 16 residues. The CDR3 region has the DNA TGTGCCAGCAGCACTTCTTCTAGCGGGGGGGCCTATGAGCAGTTCTTC. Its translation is CASSTSSSGGAYEQFF.

DNA for the CDR3: TGCGCCAGCACGCGGGATAACACCGGGGAGCTGTTTTTT. Its translation is CASTRDNTGELFF. V gene TRBV10-1 combines with J gene TRBJ2-2; tentative D call: TRBD2 (6 bases). V shed 7 bases and J shed 2 bases, with 8 bases lying between them. Germline V gene sequence: CDR1 WNHNN, CDR2 SYGVQD (reference sequence). The CDR3 runs to 13 residues.

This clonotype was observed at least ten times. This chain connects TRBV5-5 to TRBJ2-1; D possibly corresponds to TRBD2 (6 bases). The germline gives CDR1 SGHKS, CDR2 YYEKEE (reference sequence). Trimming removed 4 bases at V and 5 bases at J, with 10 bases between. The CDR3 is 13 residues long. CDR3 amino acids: CASSLERDNEQFF. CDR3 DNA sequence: TGTGCCAGCAGCCTCGAGCGGGACAATGAGCAGTTCTTC.

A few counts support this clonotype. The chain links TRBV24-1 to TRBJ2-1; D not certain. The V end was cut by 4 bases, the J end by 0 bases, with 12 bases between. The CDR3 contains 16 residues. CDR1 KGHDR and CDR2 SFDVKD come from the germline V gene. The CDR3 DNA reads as TGTGCCACCAGTGAGGGTAGCCGGAGCTCCTACAATGAGCAGTTCTTC. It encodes CATSEGSRSSYNEQFF.

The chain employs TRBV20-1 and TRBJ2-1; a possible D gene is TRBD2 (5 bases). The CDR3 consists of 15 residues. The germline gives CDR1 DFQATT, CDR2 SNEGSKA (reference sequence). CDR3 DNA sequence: TGCAGCCTCACGGGCGGGCAAACGTCCTACAATGAGCAGTTCTTC. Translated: CSLTGGQTSYNEQFF.

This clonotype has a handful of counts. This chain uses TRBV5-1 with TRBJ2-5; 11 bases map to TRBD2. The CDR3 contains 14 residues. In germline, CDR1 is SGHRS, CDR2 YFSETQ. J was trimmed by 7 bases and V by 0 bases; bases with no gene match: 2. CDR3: CASSLDSGGGTQYF. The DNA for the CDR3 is TGCGCCAGCAGCTTGGATAGCGGGGGGGGGACCCAGTACTTC.

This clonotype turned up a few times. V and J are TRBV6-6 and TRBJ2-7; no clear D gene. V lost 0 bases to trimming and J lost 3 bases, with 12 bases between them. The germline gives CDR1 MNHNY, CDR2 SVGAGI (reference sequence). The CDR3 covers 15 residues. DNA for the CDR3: TGTGCCAGCAGTTACTCGGAGACTTCCGACTACGAGCAGTACTTC. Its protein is CASSYSETSDYEQYF.

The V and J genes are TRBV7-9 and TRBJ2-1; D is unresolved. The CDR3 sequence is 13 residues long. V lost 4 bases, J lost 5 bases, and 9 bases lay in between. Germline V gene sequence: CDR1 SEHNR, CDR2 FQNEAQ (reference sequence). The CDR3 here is CASSSNAHNEQFF. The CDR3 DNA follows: TGTGCCAGCAGCTCCAACGCCCACAATGAGCAGTTCTTC.

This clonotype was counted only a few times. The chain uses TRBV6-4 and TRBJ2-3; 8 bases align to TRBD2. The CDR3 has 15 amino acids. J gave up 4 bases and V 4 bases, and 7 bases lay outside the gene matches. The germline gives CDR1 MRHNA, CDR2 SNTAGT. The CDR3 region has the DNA TGTGCCAGCAGTGGGCTTGCGGGAGGAGCAGATACGCAGTATTTT. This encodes CASSGLAGGADTQYF.

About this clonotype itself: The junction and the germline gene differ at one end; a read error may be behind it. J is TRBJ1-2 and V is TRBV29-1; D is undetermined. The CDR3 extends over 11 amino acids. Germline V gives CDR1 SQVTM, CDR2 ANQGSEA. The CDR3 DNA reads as TGCAGAGTTGATTTGGGTAGACGCTACACCTTC. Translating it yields CRVDLGRRYTF.